This TCR beta chain emerged from a study of blood T cell repertoires in COVID-19. Study-level background: Whether acute or convalescent, the COVID-19 samples came from the United States, Italy and Spain. T cells, B-cell-depleted T cells, or PBMCs provided the cDNA or gDNA that served as material.

As handled by the study authors: The assay estimated nucleated cells by amplifying reference gene primers. Assay used: immunoSEQ multiplex PCR; TCRdb lists only in-frame clones, some missing. The V and J calls and the clone size are those of that table, but D and trimming were determined from the DNA. The repertoire holds tens of thousands of clones, roughly 87% seen once, with about 13% in the top ten. This CDR3 spans 15 amino acids. Germline V lookup: CDR1 MNHEY, CDR2 SVGAGI. The J segment lost 2 bases and the V segment lost 7 bases, leaving 6 bases of the junction unmatched. This chain joins TRBV6-5 and TRBJ2-3; TRBD2 agrees at 10 bases. Sequenced input: peripheral blood. The source is a woman older than 75 with acute or convalescent COVID-19. Here the CDR3 DNA reads TGTGCCAGCAAGGTAGCGGGAGGTTACACAGATACGCAGTATTTT. Translating gives CASKVAGGYTDTQYF.